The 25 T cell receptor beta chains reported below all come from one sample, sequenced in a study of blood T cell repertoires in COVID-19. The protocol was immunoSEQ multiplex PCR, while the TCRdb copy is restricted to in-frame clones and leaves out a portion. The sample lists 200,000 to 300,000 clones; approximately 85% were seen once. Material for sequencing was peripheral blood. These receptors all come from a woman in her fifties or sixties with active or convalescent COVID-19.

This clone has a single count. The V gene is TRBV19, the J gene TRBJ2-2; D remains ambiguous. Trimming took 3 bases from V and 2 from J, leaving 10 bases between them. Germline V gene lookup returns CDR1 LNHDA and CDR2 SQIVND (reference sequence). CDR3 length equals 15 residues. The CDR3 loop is CASSIHRTNTGELFF. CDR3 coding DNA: TGTGCCAGTAGTATTCACAGAACAAACACCGGGGAGCTGTTTTTT.

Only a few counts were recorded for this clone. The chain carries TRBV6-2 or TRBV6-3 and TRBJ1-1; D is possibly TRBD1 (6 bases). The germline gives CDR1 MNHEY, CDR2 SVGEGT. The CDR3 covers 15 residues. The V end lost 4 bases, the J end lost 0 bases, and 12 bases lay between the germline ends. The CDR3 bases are TGTGCCAGCAGTTCCCCGGGACATATGAACACTGAAGCTTTCTTT. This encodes CASSSPGHMNTEAFF.

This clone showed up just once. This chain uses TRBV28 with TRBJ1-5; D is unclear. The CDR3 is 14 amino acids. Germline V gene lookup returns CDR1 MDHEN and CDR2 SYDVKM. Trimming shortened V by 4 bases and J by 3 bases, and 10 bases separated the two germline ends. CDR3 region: CASSSSNFNQPQHF. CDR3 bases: TGTGCCAGCAGTTCGTCCAACTTCAATCAGCCCCAGCATTTT.

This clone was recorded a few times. CDR3 sequence: CASSYAPGFLRNQPQHF. The CDR3 DNA reads TGTGCCAGCAGTTACGCCCCGGGGTTTTTGCGCAATCAGCCCCAGCATTTT. This rearrangement joins TRBV6-7 to TRBJ1-5, with unresolved D. TRBV6-7 is an open reading frame, and its role is uncertain. Trimming took off 2 bases at V and 2 bases at J, with 16 bases between the two ends. The CDR3 is made up of 17 amino acids.

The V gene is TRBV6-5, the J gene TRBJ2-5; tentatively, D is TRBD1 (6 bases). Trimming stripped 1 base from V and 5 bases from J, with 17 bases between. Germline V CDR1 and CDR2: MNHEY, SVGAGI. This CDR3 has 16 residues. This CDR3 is CASSYYSRGSRETQYF. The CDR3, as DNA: TGTGCCAGCAGTTACTATTCAAGGGGGTCGCGGGAGACCCAGTACTTC.

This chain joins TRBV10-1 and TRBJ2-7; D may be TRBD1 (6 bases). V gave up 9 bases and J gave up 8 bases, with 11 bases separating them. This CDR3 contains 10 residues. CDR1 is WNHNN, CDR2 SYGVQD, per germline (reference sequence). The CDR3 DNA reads TGCGCCAGACGCAGGGGAAAGCAGTACTTC. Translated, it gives CARRRGKQYF.

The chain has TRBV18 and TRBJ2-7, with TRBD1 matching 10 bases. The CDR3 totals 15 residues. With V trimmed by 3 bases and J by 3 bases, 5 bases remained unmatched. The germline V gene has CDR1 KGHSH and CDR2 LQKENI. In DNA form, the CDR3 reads TGTGCCAGCTCACCTCCGGGACAGGGGCGCTACGAGCAGTACTTC. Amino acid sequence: CASSPPGQGRYEQYF. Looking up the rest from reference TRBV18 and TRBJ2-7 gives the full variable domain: NAGVMQNPRHLVRRRGQEARLRCSPMKGHSHVYWYRQLPEEGLKFMVYLQKENIIDESGMPKERFSAEFPKEGPSILRIQQVVRGDSAAYFCASSPPGQGRYEQYFGPGTRLTVT.

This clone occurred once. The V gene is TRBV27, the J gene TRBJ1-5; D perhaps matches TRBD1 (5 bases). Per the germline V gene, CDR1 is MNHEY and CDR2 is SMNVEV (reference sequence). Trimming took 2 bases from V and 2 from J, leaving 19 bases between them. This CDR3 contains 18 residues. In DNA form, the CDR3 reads TGTGCCAGCAGTTTAAGCGACAGTCAGTCTGTGGGCAATCAGCCCCAGCATTTT. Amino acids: CASSLSDSQSVGNQPQHF.

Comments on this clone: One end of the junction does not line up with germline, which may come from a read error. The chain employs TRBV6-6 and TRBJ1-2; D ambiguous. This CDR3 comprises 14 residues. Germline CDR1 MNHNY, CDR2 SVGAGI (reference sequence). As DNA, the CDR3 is TGTGCCAGCAGCCAAACCCCCTACTACGGACTGTACCATTTC. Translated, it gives CASSQTPYYGLYHF.

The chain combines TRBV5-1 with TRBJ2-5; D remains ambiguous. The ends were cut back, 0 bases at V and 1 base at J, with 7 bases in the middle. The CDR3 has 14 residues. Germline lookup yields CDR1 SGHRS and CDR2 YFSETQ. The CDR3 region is CASSLGSSQETQYF. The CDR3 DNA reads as TGCGCCAGCAGCTTGGGTAGCTCCCAAGAGACCCAGTACTTC.

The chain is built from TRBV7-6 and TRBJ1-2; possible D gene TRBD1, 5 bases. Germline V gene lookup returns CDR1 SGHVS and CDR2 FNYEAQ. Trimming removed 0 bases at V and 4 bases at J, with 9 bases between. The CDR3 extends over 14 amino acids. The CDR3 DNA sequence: TGTGCCAGCAGCTTAGCGCCGACAGCCTATGGCTACACCTTC. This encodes CASSLAPTAYGYTF.

The CDR3 bases are TGTGCCAGCAGTTACGCTACAGTCAATCAGCCCCAGCATTTT. Protein sequence: CASSYATVNQPQHF. V usage is TRBV6-2 or TRBV6-3 and J usage is TRBJ1-5; D is uncertain. Germline V gene data show CDR1 as MNHEY and CDR2 as SVGEGT. Trimming took 2 bases from V and 3 from J, leaving 8 bases between them. This CDR3 is built from 14 residues.

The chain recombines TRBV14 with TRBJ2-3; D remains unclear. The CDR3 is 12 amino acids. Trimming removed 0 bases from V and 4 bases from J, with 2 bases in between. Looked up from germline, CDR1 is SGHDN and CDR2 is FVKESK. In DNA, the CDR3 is TGTGCCAGCAGCCAAGACGCAGATACGCAGTATTTT. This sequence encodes CASSQDADTQYF.

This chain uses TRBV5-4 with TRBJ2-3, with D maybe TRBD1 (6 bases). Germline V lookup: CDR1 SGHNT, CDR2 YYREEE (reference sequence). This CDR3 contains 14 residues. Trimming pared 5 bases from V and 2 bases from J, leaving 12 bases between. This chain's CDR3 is CASRQGPLTDTQYF. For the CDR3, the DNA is TGTGCCAGCAGACAGGGACCCCTCACAGATACGCAGTATTTT.

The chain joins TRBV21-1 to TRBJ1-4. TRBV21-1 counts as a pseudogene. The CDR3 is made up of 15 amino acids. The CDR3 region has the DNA TGTGCCAGCACCCTAGGTGGGGGGGATCGGGAAAAACTGTTTTTT. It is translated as CASTLGGGDREKLFF.

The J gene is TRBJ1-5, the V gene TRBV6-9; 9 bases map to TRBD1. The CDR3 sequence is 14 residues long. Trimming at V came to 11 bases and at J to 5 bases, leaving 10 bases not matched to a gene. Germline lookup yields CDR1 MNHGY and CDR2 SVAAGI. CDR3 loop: CAHPAGQGHQPQHF. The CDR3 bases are TGTGCCCACCCGGCGGGACAGGGCCATCAGCCCCAGCATTTT.

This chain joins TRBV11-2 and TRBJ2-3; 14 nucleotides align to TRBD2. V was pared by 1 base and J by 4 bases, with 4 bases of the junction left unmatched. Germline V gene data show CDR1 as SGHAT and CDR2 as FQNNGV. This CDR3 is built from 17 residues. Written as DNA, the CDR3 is TGTGCCAGCAGCTTAGGGACTAGCGGGGGGCGGTCAGATACGCAGTATTTT. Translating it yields CASSLGTSGGRSDTQYF.

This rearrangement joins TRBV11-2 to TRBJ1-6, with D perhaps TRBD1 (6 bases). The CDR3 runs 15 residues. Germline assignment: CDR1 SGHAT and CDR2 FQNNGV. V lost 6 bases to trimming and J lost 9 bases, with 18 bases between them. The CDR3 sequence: CASSRGADWGSPLHF. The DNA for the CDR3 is TGTGCCAGCAGTCGGGGGGCGGATTGGGGTTCACCCCTCCACTTT.

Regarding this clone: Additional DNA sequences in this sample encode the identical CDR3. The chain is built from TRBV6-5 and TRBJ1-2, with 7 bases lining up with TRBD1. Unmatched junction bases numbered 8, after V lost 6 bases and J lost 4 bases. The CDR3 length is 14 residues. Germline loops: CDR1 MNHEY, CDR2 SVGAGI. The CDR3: CASRPTGDPYGYTF. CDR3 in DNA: TGTGCCAGCAGGCCTACAGGGGACCCCTATGGCTACACCTTC.

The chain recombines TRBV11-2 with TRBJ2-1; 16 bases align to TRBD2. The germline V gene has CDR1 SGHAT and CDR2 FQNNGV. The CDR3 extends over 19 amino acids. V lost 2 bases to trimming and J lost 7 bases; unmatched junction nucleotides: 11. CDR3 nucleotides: TGTGCCAGCAGCTTACGTAGGGGACTAGCGGGGGGGCCCGGGAATGAGCAGTTCTTC. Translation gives CASSLRRGLAGGPGNEQFF.

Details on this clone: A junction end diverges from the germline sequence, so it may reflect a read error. This chain's CDR3 is CATSATPTGGSHNEQFF. In DNA, the CDR3 is TGTGCCACCAGTGCTACCCCGACAGGGGGCTCCCACAATGAGCAGTTCTTC. The V gene is TRBV24-1, the J gene TRBJ2-1, with 10 bases lining up with TRBD1. The CDR3 has 17 amino acids. CDR1 is KGHDR and CDR2 is SFDVKD in the germline V gene.

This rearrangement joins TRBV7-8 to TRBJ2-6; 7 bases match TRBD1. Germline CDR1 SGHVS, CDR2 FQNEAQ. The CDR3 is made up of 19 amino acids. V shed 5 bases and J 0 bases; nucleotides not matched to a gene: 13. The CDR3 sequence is CASSRILSGTASGANVLTF. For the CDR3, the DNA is TGTGCCAGCAGCCGCATATTATCCGGGACAGCCTCTGGGGCCAACGTCCTGACTTTC.

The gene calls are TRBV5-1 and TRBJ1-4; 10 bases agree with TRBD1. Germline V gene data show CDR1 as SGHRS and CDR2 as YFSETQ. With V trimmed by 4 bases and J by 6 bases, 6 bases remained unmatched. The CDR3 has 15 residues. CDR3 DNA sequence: TGCGCCAGCAGCCCAACCGGGACAGGGGATGAAAAACTGTTTTTT. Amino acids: CASSPTGTGDEKLFF.

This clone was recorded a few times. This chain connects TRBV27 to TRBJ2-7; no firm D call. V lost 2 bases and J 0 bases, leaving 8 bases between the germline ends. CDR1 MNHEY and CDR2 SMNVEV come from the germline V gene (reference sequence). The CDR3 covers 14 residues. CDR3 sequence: CASSLIPFSYEQYF. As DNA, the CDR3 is TGTGCCAGCAGTTTAATCCCCTTCTCCTACGAGCAGTACTTC.

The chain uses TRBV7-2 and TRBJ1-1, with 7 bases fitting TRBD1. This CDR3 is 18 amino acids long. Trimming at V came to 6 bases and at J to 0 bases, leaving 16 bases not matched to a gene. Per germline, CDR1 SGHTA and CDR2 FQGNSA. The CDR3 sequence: CASRRRIQGVGLNTEAFF. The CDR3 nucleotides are TGTGCCAGCAGACGCCGAATCCAGGGGGTCGGGCTGAACACTGAAGCTTTCTTT.